Following are 10 T cell receptor beta chains from one sample sequenced in a study of T cells in Graves' hyperthyroidism and ophthalmopathy. Using RNA transcripts as the source, TCR beta CDR3 regions were amplified. Carried out on the TCR CDR3, a first-round RT-PCR used the HTBI primer set. In TCRdb, the multiplex PCR reads were re-called with MiXCR into one record per CDR3 protein. The table includes roughly 750,000 distinct CDR3 sequences, about a sixth detected once. Input material: blood. The source of these receptors is a young man with Graves' hyperthyroidism.

This clonotype turned up a few times. The chain recombines TRBV6-1 with TRBJ2-3; 9 positions match TRBD2. The CDR3 is 17 residues long. The V gene's germline CDR1 is MNHNS and CDR2 SASEGT. With 5 bases clipped from V and 2 bases from J, the junction kept 11 bases outside the gene matches. CDR3 residues: CASSYGFGGRATDTQYF. The DNA for the CDR3 is TGTGCCAGCAGTTACGGCTTCGGCGGGAGGGCCACAGATACGCAGTATTTT.

This chain uses TRBV28 with TRBJ1-5; weak D call: TRBD1 (6 bases). This CDR3 comprises 15 residues. The V gene lost 3 bases and the J gene lost 2 bases, with 11 bases spanning the gap. CDR1 and CDR2 from the germline V gene are MDHEN and SYDVKM. The CDR3: CASSFVGGRNQPQHF. Here the CDR3 DNA reads TGTGCCAGCAGTTTTGTTGGGGGCCGCAATCAGCCCCAGCATTTT.

V gene TRBV6-1 combines with J gene TRBJ2-1; D is unresolved. With 4 bases removed from V and 7 bases from J, the gap between germline ends came to 14 bases. Germline lookup yields CDR1 MNHNS and CDR2 SASEGT. The CDR3 totals 14 residues. The DNA of the CDR3 is TGTGCCAGCAGTGGACGAACCGTAGCAAATGAGCAGTTCTTC. Translated: CASSGRTVANEQFF.

This clonotype was detected only a few times. One end of the junction is discordant with germline, which a read error may explain. This chain links TRBV10-1 with TRBJ2-2; D possibly corresponds to TRBD2 (6 bases). Germline CDR1 reads WNHNN; CDR2 reads SYGVQD (reference sequence). This CDR3 is 16 amino acids long. For the CDR3, the DNA is TGCGCCAGCAGTGACTTCCCGGACCCTCCGGCCGGGGGGCTGTTTTTT. This sequence encodes CASSDFPDPPAGGLFF.

The chain uses TRBV28 and TRBJ2-1, with TRBD2 matching over 9 bases. Germline V gene sequence: CDR1 MDHEN, CDR2 SYDVKM. Trimming removed 4 bases from V and 4 bases from J; junction bases left unmatched: 8. The length of the CDR3 is 16 residues. CDR3 residues: CASSSLSGSTYNEQFF. The CDR3 DNA is TGTGCCAGCAGTTCGCTTAGCGGGAGTACATACAATGAGCAGTTCTTC.

This clonotype was found many times. The rearrangement joins TRBV4-3 to TRBJ1-5; D may be TRBD1 (5 bases). The CDR3 length is 15 residues. The V and J ends lost 1 base and 4 bases respectively, with 11 bases between them. Germline V gene data show CDR1 as LGHNA and CDR2 as YSLEER. CDR3 protein: CASSQVAGLNQPQHF. In DNA form, the CDR3 reads TGCGCCAGCAGCCAAGTGGCAGGGCTAAATCAGCCCCAGCATTTT.

The V and J genes are TRBV9 and TRBJ2-7; no reliable D call. CDR3 length equals 14 residues. In germline, CDR1 is SGDLS, CDR2 YYNGEE. Deletions cut 0 bases from V and 0 bases from J, with 7 bases between. CDR3 amino acids: CASSVEVSSYEQYF. DNA for the CDR3: TGTGCCAGCAGCGTAGAGGTCAGCTCCTACGAGCAGTACTTC.

CDR3 sequence: CASSKDRVTYEQYF. Here the CDR3 DNA reads TGTGCCAGCAGCAAGGACAGGGTAACCTACGAGCAGTACTTC. The rearrangement links TRBV5-6 to TRBJ2-7; 8 bases line up with TRBD1. The CDR3 loop spans 14 amino acids. V trimming: 4 bases; J trimming: 2 bases; junction bases outside the gene matches: 5. CDR1 is SGHDT, CDR2 YYEEEE, per germline.

This clonotype showed up just a few times. The rearrangement uses TRBV18 and TRBJ1-4; D may be TRBD1 (6 bases). V was clipped by 4 bases and J by 7 bases, with 16 bases between them. The CDR3 spans 15 residues. Germline CDR1 and CDR2: KGHSH and LQKENI. CDR3 sequence: CASSLQQGTSEKLFF. The CDR3 nucleotides are TGTGCCAGCTCACTACAACAGGGCACAAGTGAAAAACTGTTTTTT.

This clonotype occurred many times. The V call is TRBV7-2, the J call TRBJ1-1; possibly TRBD1 for D (5 bases). This CDR3 has 13 amino acids. The germline V and J ends were trimmed by 5 bases and 5 bases, with 12 bases remaining between them. Germline V gene sequence: CDR1 SGHTA, CDR2 FQGNSA. CDR3: CASSKEWGTEAFF. The CDR3 nucleotides read TGTGCCAGCAGCAAAGAATGGGGGACTGAAGCTTTCTTT.